A single sample is the source of the 30 T cell receptor beta chains below, sequenced in a study of early T cells in non-severe SARS-CoV-2 infection listed by TCRdb under 2021. Receptor amplification or capture employed 5' RACE. The instrument given in TCRdb is NextSeq 500. Using fastp trimming at Q25 and MiXCR clonotype assembly, TCRdb reanalyzed the public sequencing data and kept in-frame beta chains. Every distinct CDR3 protein forms one entry, paired with its most common genes and DNA. For this sample there are about 64,000 distinct CDR3 sequences; 13% appear just once. The top ten hold roughly 4.2% of the sample. Sequencing input: whole blood. The receptor set was obtained from an adult who was a healthcare worker with PCR-confirmed SARS-CoV-2 infection or an uninfected control (not recorded which).

At least ten counts were recorded for this clonotype. J is TRBJ2-3 and V is TRBV7-3, with TRBD2 identical over 7 bases. Germline trimming cut 4 bases from V and 2 bases from J; bases unmatched to any gene: 12. The V gene's germline CDR1 is SGHTA and CDR2 FQGTGA. The CDR3 is 17 residues long. CDR3: CASSWTGGGAHTDTQYF. The CDR3 coding sequence is TGTGCCAGCAGCTGGACGGGCGGGGGTGCACACACAGATACGCAGTATTTT.

The rearrangement joins TRBV7-2 to TRBJ2-7; tentatively, D is TRBD2 (6 bases). V was pared by 6 bases and J by 1 base, with 16 bases between. This CDR3 has 15 amino acids. Per germline, CDR1 SGHTA and CDR2 FQGNSA. The CDR3 DNA reads TGTGCCAGCAGGACCCGACTAGTCGGTTCCTACGAGCAGTACTTC. This codes for CASRTRLVGSYEQYF.

This clonotype was observed at least ten times. The gene calls are TRBV29-1 and TRBJ1-1, with a tentative D call TRBD1 (6 bases). The length of the CDR3 is 14 residues. The V gene lost 1 base and the J gene lost 2 bases, with 11 bases spanning the gap. Germline V lookup: CDR1 SQVTM, CDR2 ANQGSEA. DNA of the CDR3: TGCAGCGTTGAAGCCGAAGGGGGTAACACTGAAGCTTTCTTT. Translation gives CSVEAEGGNTEAFF.

This chain uses TRBV20-1 with TRBJ1-2; D unresolved. This CDR3 has 10 amino acids. The ends were cut back, 5 bases at V and 1 base at J, with 2 bases in the middle. In germline, CDR1 is DFQATT, CDR2 SNEGSKA (reference sequence). As DNA, the CDR3 is TGCAGTGCTTATAACTATGGCTACACCTTC. This encodes CSAYNYGYTF.

This clonotype was recorded at least ten times. V usage is TRBV11-3 and J usage is TRBJ2-2; D call uncertain. Germline V gene lookup returns CDR1 SGHNT and CDR2 YENEEA. V lost 5 bases to trimming and J lost 0 bases, with 7 bases between them. The CDR3 length is 14 residues. CDR3 in DNA: TGTGCCAGCAGCCCCCGGGCGAACACCGGGGAGCTGTTTTTT. It encodes CASSPRANTGELFF.

This sequence joins TRBV2 and TRBJ2-5, with no clear D. CDR3 length equals 14 residues. CDR1 is SNHLY and CDR2 is FYNNEI in the germline V gene. Trimming pared 3 bases from V and 5 bases from J, leaving 13 bases between. Written as DNA, the CDR3 is TGTGCCAGCAGTGAGGACGGAATTGCTGAGACCCAGTACTTC. This codes for CASSEDGIAETQYF.

Many counts were recorded for this clonotype. V gene TRBV7-3 combines with J gene TRBJ2-3; 9 positions agree with TRBD1. There are 20 residues in the CDR3. Germline V gene data show CDR1 as SGHTA and CDR2 as FQGTGA. V was clipped by 5 bases and J by 6 bases; unmatched bases: 24. The CDR3 loop reads CASSDLLLHRGQGPRDTQYF. CDR3 DNA: TGTGCCAGCAGCGATCTCCTCCTCCACAGGGGACAGGGCCCTAGGGATACGCAGTATTTT.

The rearrangement uses TRBV7-2 and TRBJ2-1, with unresolved D. V was trimmed by 3 bases and J by 6 bases, leaving 12 bases between them. Germline assignment: CDR1 SGHTA and CDR2 FQGNSA. The CDR3 contains 14 residues. The CDR3 DNA reads TGTGCCAGCAGCTTGAACCCCTTCCTCAATGAGCAGTTCTTC. Protein sequence: CASSLNPFLNEQFF. Full variable domain (rest looked up from reference TRBV7-2 and TRBJ2-1): GAGVSQSPSNKVTEKGKDVELRCDPISGHTALYWYRQSLGQGLEFLIYFQGNSAPDKSGLPSDRFSAERTGGSVSTLTIQRTQQEDSAVYLCASSLNPFLNEQFFGPGTRLTVL.

As to this clonotype: This clone may be a read error of a much larger clone one base away. The chain is built from TRBV10-2 and TRBJ2-2; D unresolved. Germline V gives CDR1 WSHSY, CDR2 SAAADI. The germline V and J ends were trimmed by 10 bases and 0 bases, with 6 bases remaining between them. This CDR3 has 12 amino acids. CDR3: CANYSNTGELFF. The CDR3 nucleotides are TGCGCCAACTACTCGAACACCGGGGAGCTGTTTTTT.

This clonotype is medium-sized (0.01 to 0.1%) in the sample. V and J are TRBV7-9 and TRBJ1-1, with D possibly matching TRBD1 (5 bases). CDR3 length: 14 residues. The V end lost 7 bases, the J end lost 1 base, and 13 bases lay between the germline ends. The germline gives CDR1 SEHNR, CDR2 FQNEAQ (reference sequence). The CDR3 DNA reads as TGTGCCAGCAAAAATGGGGGGAAGAACACTGAAGCTTTCTTT. Translated: CASKNGGKNTEAFF.

This clonotype was detected ten times or more. The chain has TRBV5-4 and TRBJ1-2; D unresolved. V was cut by 4 bases and J by 8 bases, with 15 bases left in between. This CDR3 is 13 amino acids long. Germline lookup yields CDR1 SGHNT and CDR2 YYREEE (reference sequence). The CDR3 coding sequence is TGTGCCAGCAGCCCCCCCGCCGGGAGGGGCTACACCTTC. Translated: CASSPPAGRGYTF. Full variable domain (remainder filled in from reference TRBV5-4 and TRBJ1-2): ETGVTQSPTHLIKTRGQQVTLRCSSQSGHNTVSWYQQALGQGPQFIFQYYREEENGRGNFPPRFSGLQFPNYSSELNVNALELDDSALYLCASSPPAGRGYTFGSGTRLTVV.

This clonotype was seen repeatedly, ten times or more. V usage is TRBV7-9 and J usage is TRBJ1-6; possible D gene TRBD1, 5 bases. The CDR3 is 13 residues long. Germline assignment: CDR1 SEHNR and CDR2 FQNEAQ (reference sequence). Trimming removed 9 bases from V and 7 bases from J, with 13 bases in between. This chain's CDR3 is CASQGNSNSPLHF. CDR3 coding DNA: TGTGCCAGTCAGGGCAACTCGAATTCACCCCTCCACTTT.

The chain couples TRBV18 to TRBJ2-3; maybe TRBD1 (6 bases). Germline CDR1 reads KGHSH; CDR2 reads LQKENI. The CDR3 spans 16 residues. Trimming left V 3 bases short and J 0 bases short, with 13 bases between. The chain's CDR3 is CASSPLGTQSTDTQYF. CDR3 nucleotide sequence: TGTGCCAGCTCACCCCTAGGGACACAAAGCACAGATACGCAGTATTTT.

Many counts were recorded for this clonotype. The genes are TRBV7-6 and TRBJ2-7; TRBD2 might be the D (6 bases). The V gene lost 0 bases and the J gene lost 5 bases, with 8 bases spanning the gap. CDR3 length: 13 amino acids. Germline V lookup: CDR1 SGHVS, CDR2 FNYEAQ. CDR3 nucleotide sequence: TGTGCCAGCAGCTTAGCGGGACTGAACGAGCAGTACTTC. Amino acids: CASSLAGLNEQYF. The full variable domain, with the rest looked up from reference TRBV7-6 and TRBJ2-7, is GAGVSQSPRYKVTKRGQDVALRCDPISGHVSLYWYRQALGQGPEFLTYFNYEAQQDKSGLPNDRFSAERPEGSISTLTIQRTEQRDSAMYRCASSLAGLNEQYFGPGTRLTVT.

This clonotype appeared many times. The chain employs TRBV28 and TRBJ2-3; 8 nucleotides line up with TRBD2. Trimming took 3 bases from V and 3 from J; bases not matched to a gene: 2. Germline-derived CDR1 and CDR2 are MDHEN and SYDVKM. This CDR3 contains 14 residues. The CDR3 DNA reads TGTGCCAGCAGTTTCGTAGCGGGGACAGATACGCAGTATTTT. Protein sequence: CASSFVAGTDTQYF.

The table lists this clonotype with many counts. V is TRBV9 and J is TRBJ2-3, with D perhaps assigned TRBD1 or TRBD2 (5 bases each). CDR1 and CDR2 from the germline V gene are SGDLS and YYNGEE. The CDR3 has 13 amino acids. The germline V and J ends were trimmed by 0 bases and 5 bases, with 7 bases remaining between them. The CDR3 sequence: CASSVGGGDTQYF. The CDR3 coding sequence is TGTGCCAGCAGCGTAGGTGGGGGAGATACGCAGTATTTT.

The count of this clonotype is one. V is TRBV7-8 and J is TRBJ1-3; D uncertain. V was clipped by 2 bases and J by 2 bases, with 4 bases between them. Germline CDR1 reads SGHVS; CDR2 reads FQNEAQ. The CDR3 covers 13 residues. CDR3 region: CASSLRPGNTIYF. The CDR3 nucleotides are TGTGCCAGCAGCTTACGACCTGGAAACACCATATATTTT. Looking up the rest from reference TRBV7-8 and TRBJ1-3 gives the full variable domain: GAGVSQSPRYKVAKRGQDVALRCDPISGHVSLFWYQQALGQGPEFLTYFQNEAQLDKSGLPSDRFFAERPEGSVSTLKIQRTQQEDSAVYLCASSLRPGNTIYFGEGSWLTVV.

The chain is built from TRBV6-6 and TRBJ1-2, with D unclear. There are 17 residues in the CDR3. Germline V CDR1 and CDR2: MNHNY, SVGAGI (reference sequence). V lost 2 bases to trimming and J lost 0 bases, with 16 bases between them. Written as DNA, the CDR3 is TGTGCCAGCAGTTACCTAGCCAGGCCAAACCCTAACTATGGCTACACCTTC. The encoded protein is CASSYLARPNPNYGYTF.

The chain joins TRBV6-5 to TRBJ2-7; D possibly uses TRBD1 or TRBD2 (5 bases each). This CDR3 region has 15 residues. Trimming took 0 bases from V and 0 from J, leaving 9 bases between them. The V gene's germline CDR1 is MNHEY and CDR2 SVGAGI. The DNA of the CDR3 is TGTGCCAGCAGTTACTCGGCAGGGAGCTCCTACGAGCAGTACTTC. Translating it yields CASSYSAGSSYEQYF.

The J gene is TRBJ2-5, the V gene TRBV10-2, with a possible D match to TRBD1 (5 bases). The germline CDR1 and CDR2 sequences are WSHSY and SAAADI. Deletions cut 8 bases from V and 2 bases from J, with 18 bases between. The CDR3 is 15 amino acids. The CDR3 region has the DNA TGCGCCAGCGAGGCAGGGCCCCCCGGACAAGAGACCCAGTACTTC. This sequence encodes CASEAGPPGQETQYF.

The table lists this clonotype with many counts. The genes are TRBV7-2 and TRBJ2-7; no reliable D call. The length of the CDR3 is 13 residues. V lost 4 bases to trimming and J lost 5 bases, with 12 bases between them. The germline gives CDR1 SGHTA, CDR2 FQGNSA. CDR3 amino acids: CASSSEPYNEQYF. The CDR3 DNA follows: TGTGCCAGCAGCTCGGAACCTTATAACGAGCAGTACTTC.

In this sample, this clonotype turned up a few times. The J gene is TRBJ1-1, the V gene TRBV5-1; 9 nucleotides match TRBD1. The ends lost 0 bases at V and 3 bases at J; junction bases unmatched: 0. CDR1 and CDR2 (germline): SGHRS, YFSETQ. The CDR3 is 14 amino acids. The DNA for the CDR3 is TGCGCCAGCAGCTTGGGGGACAGGGACACTGAAGCTTTCTTT. Its translation is CASSLGDRDTEAFF.

A few counts support this clonotype. The chain employs TRBV5-5 and TRBJ2-3, with D unclear. The CDR3 has 15 residues. Between the trimmed V and J ends, which lost 0 bases and 5 bases, there was a span of 13 bases. Per the germline V gene, CDR1 is SGHKS and CDR2 is YYEKEE (reference sequence). The chain's CDR3 is CASSLARTLLDTQYF. The DNA for the CDR3 is TGTGCCAGCAGCTTGGCTAGGACCCTCCTAGATACGCAGTATTTT. Full variable domain (rest looked up from reference TRBV5-5 and TRBJ2-3): DAGVTQSPTHLIKTRGQQVTLRCSPISGHKSVSWYQQVLGQGPQFIFQYYEKEERGRGNFPDRFSARQFPNYSSELNVNALLLGDSALYLCASSLARTLLDTQYFGPGTRLTVL.

This chain uses TRBV28 with TRBJ1-1; no reliable D call. The CDR3 is 13 amino acids. The V gene lost 3 bases and the J gene lost 1 base, with 6 bases spanning the gap. Germline CDR1 and CDR2: MDHEN and SYDVKM. CDR3 residues: CASSFPENTEAFF. The CDR3 DNA reads as TGTGCCAGCAGTTTCCCCGAGAACACTGAAGCTTTCTTT.

This clonotype showed up just a few times. The V call is TRBV4-2, the J call TRBJ1-2; no reliable D call. Trimming cost V 3 bases and J 6 bases, with 14 bases left between them. The CDR3 totals 14 residues. Germline values: CDR1 LGHNA, CDR2 YNFKEQ. The CDR3 here is CASSHDMGQDGYTF. The DNA of the CDR3 is TGTGCCAGCAGCCATGACATGGGCCAGGATGGCTACACCTTC.

The sample holds a few counts of this clonotype. The V gene is TRBV7-9, the J gene TRBJ2-7; D is unresolved. Germline V gene sequence: CDR1 SEHNR, CDR2 FQNEAQ (reference sequence). CDR3 size: 13 residues. The V end was cut by 4 bases, the J end by 4 bases, with 11 bases between. CDR3 nucleotides: TGTGCCAGCAGCTATTCTTCGACGTACGAGCAGTACTTC. The encoded protein is CASSYSSTYEQYF.

V gene TRBV6-1 combines with J gene TRBJ1-1; 7 nucleotides line up with TRBD1. The length of the CDR3 is 14 residues. After removal of 7 bases from V and 5 bases from J, the junction contained 10 bases not matched to a gene. Germline loops: CDR1 MNHNS, CDR2 SASEGT. CDR3: CASNHRDRRTEAFF. CDR3 sequence (DNA): TGTGCCAGCAACCACCGGGACAGAAGGACTGAAGCTTTCTTT.

This clonotype was counted many times. The rearrangement links TRBV27 to TRBJ2-4, with 10 nucleotides matching TRBD1. Germline-derived CDR1 and CDR2 are MNHEY and SMNVEV (reference sequence). V lost 6 bases, J lost 2 bases, and 10 bases stayed unmatched. The CDR3 runs to 17 residues. This CDR3 is CASRATGGKATKNIQYF. CDR3 DNA: TGTGCCAGCAGGGCGACAGGGGGCAAGGCGACCAAAAACATTCAGTACTTC.

This clonotype was counted at least ten times. The chain recombines TRBV10-3 with TRBJ1-3; D is unclear. CDR1 and CDR2 from the germline V gene are ENHRY and SYGVKD. Trimming stripped 8 bases from V and 1 base from J, with 12 bases between. The CDR3 totals 14 residues. CDR3 nucleotides: TGTGCCATCTCCGAGGGAGTATCTGGAAACACCATATATTTT. It encodes CAISEGVSGNTIYF.

Ten or more counts support this clonotype. CDR3 residues: CASSSSHGGIDSNQPQHF. The DNA for the CDR3 is TGTGCCAGCAGTTCTTCACACGGGGGGATTGATAGCAATCAGCCCCAGCATTTT. The chain is built from TRBV5-4 and TRBJ1-5, with D maybe TRBD1 (5 bases). The CDR3 covers 18 residues. The germline gives CDR1 SGHNT, CDR2 YYREEE (reference sequence). The ends were cut back, 5 bases at V and 0 bases at J, with 21 bases in the middle.